The subject of this entry is one TCR beta chain. Its antigen is unidentified. The record originates from a study of T-cell memory formation after mild COVID-19. Notes on the study in general: Later expanders leaned CD4+, whereas clones that contracted between day 15 and 85 were balanced CD4/CD8.

In TCRdb, the 5' RACE reads were re-called with MiXCR into one record per CDR3 protein. Among approximately 390,000 distinct CDR3 sequences listed, roughly 15% were seen once. This CDR3 spans 20 amino acids. Specimen: PBMCs or a T cell subset sorted from them (not recorded which). The clonotype originates from a man younger than 35 who had mild COVID-19 (a few samples of this study predate the infection). Cell type and time point are not known. This sequence joins TRBV3-2 and TRBJ1-2; the table's TRBD1 call for D was not verified on the DNA. TRBV3-2 is a known pseudogene. CDR3 sequence reads: CASSQERGRTGGYSNYGYTF. CDR3 DNA: TGTGCCAGCAGCCAAGAGAGGGGCCGGACAGGGGGTTATTCTAACTATGGCTACACCTTC.